This TCR beta chain was sequenced for a study of Graves' ophthalmopathy and Graves' hyperthyroidism. Other autoimmune diseases, uncontrolled infections, pregnancy or lactation led to the exclusion of patients. The TCR beta CDR3 regions underwent amplification from RNA transcripts. The first-round RT-PCR employed HTBI primers together with the Qiagen OneStep RT-PCR kit. A multiplex PCR was then performed as the second round. MiXCR, run by TCRdb on the multiplex PCR reads, gives a single entry per CDR3 protein. This sample has roughly 1.1 million distinct CDR3 sequences, with about 35% found just once. V shed 5 bases and J 6 bases; nucleotides not matched to a gene: 18. Germline V CDR1 and CDR2: WSHSY, SAAADI. CDR3 length: 17 residues.

Sequenced: peripheral blood or thyroid tissue (not recorded which). This TCR derives from an adult man with Graves' hyperthyroidism. The chain joins TRBV10-2 to TRBJ2-7; 8 bases match TRBD1. Here the CDR3 DNA reads TGCGCCAGCAGTCCGGAGGGACGGGGCAGGGGGCGAAGCGAGCAGTACTTC. It codes for CASSPEGRGRGRSEQYF.